These 17 T cell receptor beta chains were sequenced from one sample in a study of T cell repertoires in cytomegalovirus infection. TCRdb reprocessed the reads with MiXCR, giving one entry per CDR3 protein. The sample records about 180,000 distinct CDR3 sequences, about 22% being singletons. These receptors have no identified antigens. The sequencing used CD8+ T cells from cultured PBMCs, collected from culture after CMV antigen stimulation. Receptor source: a human donor in good health (CMV status not recorded). Some clones in this sample may be carry-over from other donors' samples.

This clonotype was counted only a few times. The genes are TRBV7-8 and TRBJ1-3, with 7 positions matching TRBD1. CDR1 and CDR2 (germline): SGHVS, FQNEAQ. V was pared by 4 bases and J by 3 bases, with 6 bases of the junction left unmatched. The CDR3 runs to 15 residues. The CDR3 DNA is TGTGCCAGCAGCTCGGTTCAGGGGGGTGGAAACACCATATATTTT. It specifies CASSSVQGGGNTIYF.

The rearrangement joins TRBV7-9 to TRBJ2-7; the match to TRBD1 covers 9 bases. CDR3 length: 15 residues. V trimming: 3 bases; J trimming: 3 bases; junction bases outside the gene matches: 6. The V gene's germline CDR1 is SEHNR and CDR2 FQNEAQ (reference sequence). This CDR3 is CASSFLQGAGYEQYF. CDR3 bases: TGTGCCAGCAGCTTCCTACAGGGGGCTGGCTACGAGCAGTACTTC.

This clonotype turned up a few times. CDR3 amino acids: CASSLAWGQVGDTQYF. In DNA, the CDR3 is TGTGCCAGCAGCTTAGCGTGGGGACAGGTGGGGGATACGCAGTATTTT. The chain has TRBV7-8 and TRBJ2-3, with 8 positions matching TRBD1. Germline loops: CDR1 SGHVS, CDR2 FQNEAQ. V shed 0 bases and J 6 bases; nucleotides not matched to a gene: 8. The CDR3 consists of 16 residues.

The chain combines TRBV4-3 with TRBJ1-2, with 7 bases aligning to TRBD1. J lost 0 bases, V lost 1 base, and 11 bases had no gene match. Germline CDR1 is LGHNA and CDR2 is YSLEER. The CDR3 totals 18 residues. The CDR3 nucleotides read TGCGCCAGCAGCCAAGGAACAGGGGCTCCTTTGACTAACTATGGCTACACCTTC. Its translation: CASSQGTGAPLTNYGYTF.

Ten or more counts support this clonotype. V gene TRBV10-3 combines with J gene TRBJ2-7; D might be TRBD1 or TRBD2, each matching 5 bases. The length of the CDR3 is 13 residues. The germline CDR1 and CDR2 sequences are ENHRY and SYGVKD. V lost 8 bases and J 0 bases, leaving 11 bases between the germline ends. As DNA, the CDR3 is TGTGCCATCGGGACGGGGCCCTCCTACGAGCAGTACTTC. It yields the protein CAIGTGPSYEQYF.

The J gene is TRBJ2-1, the V gene TRBV6-6; 10 nucleotides agree with TRBD1. Per the germline V gene, CDR1 is MNHNY and CDR2 is SVGAGI (reference sequence). Trimming at V came to 2 bases and at J to 2 bases, leaving 9 bases not matched to a gene. The length of the CDR3 is 18 residues. The CDR3 sequence: CASSYRGDRGRTYNEQFF. CDR3 DNA: TGTGCCAGCAGTTACCGAGGCGACAGGGGGCGAACCTACAATGAGCAGTTCTTC.

The chain uses TRBV9 and TRBJ1-4; D is perhaps TRBD1 (5 bases). CDR3 length equals 14 residues. Trimming removed 6 bases from V and 8 bases from J, with 17 bases in between. Germline V gives CDR1 SGDLS, CDR2 YYNGEE. The CDR3 loop reads CASTPGAKNEKLFF. For the CDR3, the DNA is TGTGCCAGCACCCCTGGGGCAAAAAACGAAAAACTGTTTTTT. The whole variable domain, remainder taken from reference TRBV9 and TRBJ1-4, is DSGVTQTPKHLITATGQRVTLRCSPRSGDLSVYWYQQSLDQGLQFLIQYYNGEERAKGNILERFSAQQFPDLHSELNLSSLELGDSALYFCASTPGAKNEKLFFGSGTQLSVL.

Only a few counts were recorded for this clonotype. The genes are TRBV7-2 and TRBJ2-1; 9 bases are a match to TRBD2. The germline gives CDR1 SGHTA, CDR2 FQGNSA. The V segment lost 6 bases and the J segment 8 bases; nucleotides outside the gene matches: 11. This CDR3 spans 15 amino acids. CDR3 nucleotide sequence: TGTGCCAGCAGATCCGGGACTAGCTTTTGGGATGAGCAGTTCTTC. Protein: CASRSGTSFWDEQFF.

This clonotype has a handful of counts. The chain links TRBV7-2 to TRBJ1-2, with D unclear. Deletions cut 2 bases from V and 4 bases from J, with 17 bases between. CDR3 length: 16 amino acids. Germline values: CDR1 SGHTA, CDR2 FQGNSA. The CDR3 DNA reads TGTGCCAGCAGCTTAACTGGCTTCGGCGGATTCTATGGCTACACCTTC. As protein: CASSLTGFGGFYGYTF.

The chain is built from TRBV12-3 or TRBV12-4 and TRBJ1-2; maybe TRBD1 (5 bases). The V end was cut by 7 bases, the J end by 7 bases, with 16 bases between. This CDR3 is built from 13 residues. The CDR3 region has the DNA TGTGCCAGCACCTCGGACATCACGGGTGGCTACACCTTC. Protein: CASTSDITGGYTF.

The rearrangement uses TRBV7-2 and TRBJ2-1; tentative D call: TRBD1 (6 bases). This CDR3 is built from 15 residues. Germline CDR1 is SGHTA and CDR2 is FQGNSA. V was pared by 5 bases and J by 8 bases, with 19 bases between. The CDR3 nucleotides are TGTGCCAGCAGCCCCCCCGTATGGGGGCGGGATGAGCAGTTCTTC. It yields the protein CASSPPVWGRDEQFF.

This clonotype turned up a few times. This chain uses TRBV19 with TRBJ1-4; TRBD1 matches at 8 bases. Per germline, CDR1 LNHDA and CDR2 SQIVND (reference sequence). With 7 bases clipped from V and 7 bases from J, the junction kept 8 bases outside the gene matches. The CDR3 loop spans 14 amino acids. The CDR3 sequence is CASTLDRGREKLFF. CDR3 sequence (DNA): TGTGCCAGTACCCTCGACAGGGGTCGTGAAAAACTGTTTTTT.

The chain links TRBV4-1 to TRBJ2-2; TRBD1 matches at 9 bases. CDR1 and CDR2 (germline): MGHRA, YSYEKL. The CDR3 totals 15 residues. V lost 4 bases to trimming and J lost 3 bases; unmatched junction nucleotides: 3. CDR3 DNA sequence: TGCGCCAGCAGCCTCCGGGACAGGGACACCGGGGAGCTGTTTTTT. This codes for CASSLRDRDTGELFF.

A few counts support this clonotype. The chain joins TRBV19 to TRBJ1-1, with D maybe TRBD1 (5 bases). Germline CDR1 is LNHDA and CDR2 is SQIVND (reference sequence). The CDR3 totals 13 residues. Trimming stripped 2 bases from V and 8 bases from J, with 12 bases between. The CDR3 region is CASSISRGNEAFF. The CDR3 coding sequence is TGTGCCAGTAGTATATCGCGGGGGAACGAAGCTTTCTTT.

The chain has TRBV7-9 and TRBJ2-3; TRBD2 aligns across 15 bases. Trimming cost V 5 bases and J 5 bases; bases outside gene matches: 11. The CDR3 length is 18 residues. The germline V gene has CDR1 SEHNR and CDR2 FQNEAQ (reference sequence). In nucleotides, the CDR3 is TGTGCCAGCAGCCCGCCGCCGTTGGGACTAGCGGGGGGAGATACGCAGTATTTT. Residues: CASSPPPLGLAGGDTQYF.

This clonotype occurred a few times. The genes are TRBV20-1 and TRBJ2-2, with a tentative D call TRBD1 (5 bases). Trimming cost V 4 bases and J 6 bases, with 12 bases left between them. This CDR3 is 13 amino acids long. The germline CDR1 and CDR2 sequences are DFQATT and SNEGSKA (reference sequence). In DNA form, the CDR3 reads TGCAGTGCTAAATTAAGGGGTTCCGGGGAGCTGTTTTTT. Its protein is CSAKLRGSGELFF.

The chain has TRBV20-1 and TRBJ1-1, with D perhaps matching TRBD1 (5 bases). CDR3 length: 13 residues. Trimming removed 2 bases from V and 7 bases from J, with 14 bases in between. Germline V gene data show CDR1 as DFQATT and CDR2 as SNEGSKA (reference sequence). CDR3 DNA: TGCAGTGCTAGACTGCGGCAGGGCCTTGAAGCTTTCTTT. Protein product: CSARLRQGLEAFF.